This T cell receptor (beta chain) was recovered during a study of cytotoxic CD8 clonotypes in ibrutinib-treated CLL. Study context: After a median around 12 months on treatment (6 to 36), response samples were drawn.

Germline CDR1 is MDHEN and CDR2 is SYDVKM. The CDR3 loop spans 12 amino acids. V was clipped by 8 bases and J by 3 bases; unmatched bases: 1. Sequenced by immunoSEQ multiplex PCR; TCRdb stores in-frame clones only, minus some. The data show around 92,000 clones, with around 77% seen just once and 20% to 25% held by the top ten. The input for sequencing was PBMCs, taken after 24 months of ibrutinib treatment. The rearrangement links TRBV28 to TRBJ2-3, with 8 bases that match TRBD1. This receptor was identified in a human donor with chronic lymphocytic leukemia. CDR3 region: CASWDRTDTQYF. Written as DNA, the CDR3 is TGTGCCAGCTGGGACAGGACAGATACGCAGTATTTT. Complete variable domain (other parts from reference TRBV28 and TRBJ2-3): DVKVTQSSRYLVKRTGEKVFLECVQDMDHENMFWYRQDPGLGLRLIYFSYDVKMKEKGDIPEGYSVSREKKERFSLILESASTNQTSMYLCASWDRTDTQYFGPGTRLTVL.